A selection of T cell receptor beta chains follows, all from one sample in a study of blood T cells in healthy people across ages. A single record per CDR3 protein comes from TCRdb applying MiXCR to the 5' RACE reads. The table has hundreds of thousands of distinct CDR3 sequences, 45% to 50% seen once. The source material was blood. Source of these receptors: a woman aged 55 to 70 in good health. CDR3s include the opening cysteine and the closing phenylalanine or tryptophan. D genes are given only for firm matches. Clone size appears in some rows only: once, few, many, or a class for an expanded clone.

.	.	TRBV7-2	TRBJ2-7	CASSLGGYGTYNEQYF	TGTGCCAGCAGCTTGGGTGGGTACGGTACCTACAATGAGCAGTACTTC
.	.	TRBV5-1	TRBJ1-1	CASSLSSAGWGAEAFF	TGCGCCAGCAGCTTGTCGTCTGCGGGATGGGGCGCTGAAGCTTTCTTT
.	.	TRBV12-3/TRBV12-4	TRBJ2-6	CASTPERYSGANVLTF	TGTGCCAGCACCCCAGAGCGGTACTCTGGGGCCAACGTCCTGACTTTC
.	.	TRBV3-1	TRBJ2-3	CASSQGRIGRRTGTQYF	TGTGCCAGCAGCCAAGGTCGTATCGGGAGAAGGACAGGTACGCAGTATTTT
.	.	TRBV18	TRBJ1-1	CASSAQVGTEAFF	TGTGCCAGCTCAGCACAGGTGGGCACTGAAGCTTTCTTT
.	.	TRBV7-2	TRBJ1-5	CASSLGGRLNQPQHF	TGTGCCAGCAGCTTAGGGGGACGGTTGAATCAGCCCCAGCATTTT
TRBD2	few	TRBV28	TRBJ2-7	CASSSGTSRGYEQYF	TGTGCCAGCAGTTCCGGGACTAGCCGAGGGTACGAGCAGTACTTC
.	.	TRBV4-1	TRBJ2-7	CASSQDSPGQDVSYEQYF	TGCGCCAGCAGCCAAGATTCGCCAGGGCAGGACGTTTCCTACGAGCAGTACTTC
.	few	TRBV29-1	TRBJ1-2	CSVDWEGGYGYTF	TGCAGCGTTGATTGGGAGGGGGGCTATGGCTACACCTTC
.	many	TRBV7-8	TRBJ2-4	CASSLARELAKNIQYF	TGTGCCAGCAGCTTAGCTAGGGAGCTAGCCAAAAACATTCAGTACTTC
.	.	TRBV14	TRBJ2-2	CASTAWNTGELFF	TGTGCCAGCACGGCATGGAACACCGGGGAGCTGTTTTTT
.	few	TRBV7-9	TRBJ2-7	CASSPYEQYF	TGTGCCAGCAGCCCTTACGAGCAGTACTTC
.	few	TRBV27	TRBJ2-7	CATSSTGRESYEQYF	TGTGCCACCTCCTCCACCGGCAGGGAGTCCTACGAGCAGTACTTC
TRBD2	few	TRBV5-1	TRBJ2-5	CASSLRAGGPDSETQYF	TGCGCCAGCAGCTTGAGGGCGGGAGGGCCTGATAGCGAGACCCAGTACTTC
.	.	TRBV4-3	TRBJ1-6	CASSQENFYNSPLHF	TGCGCCAGCAGCCAAGAAAACTTCTATAATTCACCCCTCCACTTT
.	few	TRBV10-3	TRBJ2-7	CAISAGYREQYF	TGTGCCATCAGTGCAGGGTACCGCGAGCAGTACTTC
.	few	TRBV5-1	TRBJ2-3	CASSFGDRSTDTQYF	TGCGCCAGCAGCTTTGGAGACAGGTCTACAGATACGCAGTATTTT
.	.	TRBV7-9	TRBJ2-7	CSSSLELYEQYF	TGTTCCAGCAGCTTAGAACTCTACGAGCAGTACTTC